The T cell receptor beta chain described here comes from a study of control samples from healthy donors and cancer patients. In its sample, this clone was seen a few times. TCRdb's table, derived via immunoSEQ multiplex PCR, lists solely in-frame clones and lacks some. The data show 100,000 to 150,000 clones, with 75% to 95% seen just once and around 2.5% held by the top ten. In germline, CDR1 is KGHDR, CDR2 SFDVKD. Trimming left V 7 bases short and J 3 bases short, with 10 bases between. This CDR3 spans 13 amino acids. Material: blood. The receptor was isolated from a man aged 40-49 years in good health. This sequence joins TRBV24-1 and TRBJ2-3; a weak D match, TRBD2 (5 bases). CDR3 protein: CATRRDFTDTQYF. The DNA for the CDR3 is TGTGCCACCAGGAGGGATTTTACAGATACGCAGTATTTT.